The 31 T cell receptor beta chains given below trace back to one sample, sequenced in a study of beta chain features in type 1 diabetes. Findings of the study overall: Shortening of TCRB CDR3s, moderate but significant, appeared in all four CD4+ subsets of Type 1 diabetes patients.

These receptors have no known antigen. The sequenced template was cDNA made from the entire isolated RNA. Method: immunoSEQ multiplex PCR; TCRdb's copy keeps in-frame clones and lacks some. The sample carries almost 350,000 clones, around 9.7% recorded once. Source material: central memory CD4+ T cells from blood. The source of these receptors is a man aged 25-45 years with type 1 diabetes.

V and J are TRBV30 and TRBJ1-1; D is ambiguous. The V end lost 2 bases, the J end lost 3 bases, and 7 bases lay between the germline ends. Germline CDR1 and CDR2: GTSNPN and SVGIG (reference sequence). This CDR3 region has 12 residues. The CDR3 loop reads CAWSPTDTEAFF. In DNA, the CDR3 is TGTGCCTGGAGTCCTACGGACACTGAAGCTTTCTTT.

This clone was picked up a small number of times. The chain uses TRBV19 and TRBJ2-6; possibly TRBD1 or TRBD2 for D (5 bases each). Germline V lookup: CDR1 LNHDA, CDR2 SQIVND (reference sequence). CDR3 length equals 17 residues. V gave up 5 bases and J gave up 0 bases, with 14 bases separating them. The CDR3 is CASSAGTFYSGANVLTF. The CDR3 DNA is TGTGCCAGTAGTGCCGGGACGTTCTACTCTGGGGCCAACGTCCTGACTTTC.

V and J are TRBV7-9 and TRBJ2-3, with 9 bases fitting TRBD1. Trimming removed 4 bases from V and 4 bases from J; junction bases left unmatched: 6. This CDR3 spans 15 amino acids. The germline gives CDR1 SEHNR, CDR2 FQNEAQ (reference sequence). CDR3 sequence: CASSSDRGLPDTQYF. The CDR3 nucleotides read TGTGCCAGCAGCTCGGACAGGGGACTACCAGATACGCAGTATTTT.

This clone has only a few counts. The V call is TRBV4-3, the J call TRBJ2-5; TRBD2 is a possible D gene (5 bases). CDR1 and CDR2 (germline): LGHNA, YSLEER. Trimming took off 0 bases at V and 5 bases at J, with 13 bases between the two ends. CDR3 length: 15 amino acids. In DNA form, the CDR3 reads TGCGCCAGCAGCCAAGAAAGCGCCCGAGGGGAGACCCAGTACTTC. This gives the protein CASSQESARGETQYF.

In this sample, this clone turned up a few times. The chain is built from TRBV30 and TRBJ1-5; 7 bases map to TRBD1. The CDR3 is 13 amino acids. The germline gives CDR1 GTSNPN, CDR2 SVGIG (reference sequence). The V segment lost 5 bases and the J segment 1 base; nucleotides outside the gene matches: 2. The CDR3, as DNA: TGTGCCTGGGGACAGGAGAGCAATCAGCCCCAGCATTTT. Residues: CAWGQESNQPQHF.

The chain links TRBV29-1 to TRBJ1-5, with D possibly TRBD1 on 5 matching bases. Trimming shortened V by 4 bases and J by 2 bases, and 9 bases separated the two germline ends. The CDR3 sequence is 13 residues long. The germline V gene encodes CDR1 SQVTM and CDR2 ANQGSEA. DNA for the CDR3: TGCAGCGTTGGGGGGACCCGCAATCAGCCCCAGCATTTT. Its translation is CSVGGTRNQPQHF.

In this sample, this clone turned up a few times. The rearrangement joins TRBV9 to TRBJ1-2; D gene uncertain. The CDR3 loop spans 15 amino acids. Trimming took off 3 bases at V and 2 bases at J, with 14 bases between the two ends. Germline loops: CDR1 SGDLS, CDR2 YYNGEE. For the CDR3, the DNA is TGTGCCAGCAGCGGGCCTGTAAGCCCAAACTATGGCTACACCTTC. Translating it yields CASSGPVSPNYGYTF.

V is TRBV6-1 and J is TRBJ2-5; D is possibly TRBD1 (5 bases). CDR3 length equals 10 residues. CDR1 and CDR2 from the germline V gene are MNHNS and SASEGT. Trimming took off 10 bases at V and 9 bases at J, with 12 bases between the two ends. CDR3 nucleotides: TGTGCCATCGCCCAGGGTGCCCAGTACTTC. Amino acid sequence: CAIAQGAQYF.

The chain recombines TRBV30 with TRBJ2-7; 7 bases are shared with TRBD2. V lost 6 bases to trimming and J lost 3 bases; unmatched junction nucleotides: 5. Germline values: CDR1 GTSNPN, CDR2 SVGIG (reference sequence). The CDR3 has 12 amino acids. CDR3 bases: TGTGCCTGTCAAACGGGGGGCTACGAGCAGTACTTC. It codes for CACQTGGYEQYF.

The chain joins TRBV5-1 to TRBJ2-7; 9 positions agree with TRBD2. V shed 4 bases, J shed 2 bases, and the junction held 7 bases outside the gene matches. The CDR3 is made up of 15 amino acids. Looked up from germline, CDR1 is SGHRS and CDR2 is YFSETQ. CDR3 DNA: TGCGCCAGCAGCGCAACGACTAGCGGCCCCTACGAGCAGTACTTC. This translates into CASSATTSGPYEQYF.

The chain carries TRBV5-1 and TRBJ1-2; 8 nucleotides align to TRBD1. Per germline, CDR1 SGHRS and CDR2 YFSETQ. Trimming cost V 4 bases and J 4 bases; bases outside gene matches: 9. The CDR3 contains 15 residues. The CDR3 reads CASSPSTGVGYGYTF. CDR3 in DNA: TGCGCCAGCAGCCCTTCGACAGGGGTTGGCTATGGCTACACCTTC.

This clone was found a few times. For the CDR3, the DNA is TGTGCCAGCTCACCACCGGGGCAGGGTGGCTACGAGCAGTACTTC. It specifies CASSPPGQGGYEQYF. The chain uses TRBV18 and TRBJ2-7, with TRBD1 as a possible D gene (5 bases). Germline V gene data show CDR1 as KGHSH and CDR2 as LQKENI. V was shortened by 0 bases and J by 3 bases, with 12 bases between the two germline ends. CDR3 length: 15 residues.

This clone was detected only a few times. The gene calls are TRBV9 and TRBJ1-5; D ambiguous. Trimming took 3 bases from V and 0 from J, leaving 10 bases between them. Germline CDR1 reads SGDLS; CDR2 reads YYNGEE. The CDR3 covers 15 residues. The CDR3 DNA is TGTGCCAGCAGCGCCTCGTCGGGTAGCAATCAGCCCCAGCATTTT. It specifies CASSASSGSNQPQHF.

The V gene is TRBV6-6, the J gene TRBJ1-6; 7 positions agree with TRBD1. V gave up 4 bases and J gave up 14 bases; unmatched junction bases: 8. The CDR3 has 13 residues. In germline, CDR1 is MNHNY, CDR2 SVGAGI (reference sequence). This CDR3 is CASSSDRPFTLHF. The CDR3 region has the DNA TGTGCCAGCAGTTCGGACAGGCCTTTTACCCTCCACTTT.

This clone was counted a few times. At one end the junction does not follow the germline gene, possibly because of a read error. This chain joins TRBV7-9 and TRBJ2-2, with D uncertain. Germline-derived CDR1 and CDR2 are SEHNR and FQNEAQ (reference sequence). This CDR3 comprises 13 residues. The CDR3 sequence: CASSLTNTGELFF. CDR3 DNA: TGTGCTAGCAGCTTGACGAACACCGGGGAGCTGTTTTTT.

This clone was counted between two and nine times. The chain recombines TRBV28 with TRBJ2-2; no clear D. In germline, CDR1 is MDHEN, CDR2 SYDVKM. Trimming shortened V by 7 bases and J by 4 bases, and 7 bases separated the two germline ends. This CDR3 contains 12 residues. The CDR3 spells CASNWGTGELFF. The CDR3, as DNA: TGTGCCAGCAATTGGGGCACCGGGGAGCTGTTTTTT.

CDR3 nucleotides: TGTGCCAGCAGCCATGCAGGGGGTAGAGAGACCCAGTACTTC. Its translation: CASSHAGGRETQYF. This rearrangement joins TRBV7-9 to TRBJ2-5; 7 nucleotides line up with TRBD1. The V segment lost 5 bases and the J segment 4 bases; nucleotides outside the gene matches: 7. There are 14 residues in the CDR3. CDR1 is SEHNR, CDR2 FQNEAQ, per germline (reference sequence).

This clone appeared many times. Compared with germline, one end of the junction differs, possibly owing to a read error. This sequence joins TRBV9 and TRBJ1-6; no firm D call. Germline CDR1 and CDR2: SGDLS and YYNGEE. The CDR3 runs 14 residues. DNA of the CDR3: TGTGCCAGCAGCGTAGACGGAGTTAATTCGCCCCTCCACTTT. It specifies CASSVDGVNSPLHF.

The chain has TRBV7-2 and TRBJ2-7; tentatively, D is TRBD1 (6 bases). CDR3 length: 14 residues. Germline loops: CDR1 SGHTA, CDR2 FQGNSA. V lost 8 bases and J lost 6, with 20 bases in between. This CDR3 reads CASRLVAGEGEQYF. The CDR3 nucleotides read TGTGCCAGCCGCCTCGTGGCAGGGGAAGGCGAGCAGTACTTC.

The chain recombines TRBV7-2 with TRBJ2-5; 15 nucleotides line up with TRBD2. The CDR3 totals 18 residues. Looked up from germline, CDR1 is SGHTA and CDR2 is FQGNSA. V lost 5 bases and J lost 5; bases outside the gene matches: 12. The CDR3, as DNA: TGTGCCAGCAGCCCGGGCGGACTAGCGGGGGGGTCGGGTGAGACCCAGTACTTC. Translation: CASSPGGLAGGSGETQYF.

In its sample, this clone was seen many times. CDR3 sequence (DNA): TGCGCCAGCAGCCAGGACAGGGAAGCCTACAATGAGCAGTTCTTC. The encoded protein is CASSQDREAYNEQFF. This chain connects TRBV4-1 to TRBJ2-1, with 8 bases aligning to TRBD1. This CDR3 has 15 amino acids. Germline CDR1 is MGHRA and CDR2 is YSYEKL. The junction had 3 bases not matched to a gene; V was cut back by 3 bases and J by 2 bases.

This chain connects TRBV2 to TRBJ2-1; D is ambiguous. Germline lookup yields CDR1 SNHLY and CDR2 FYNNEI. The CDR3 has 14 residues. The germline V and J ends were trimmed by 6 bases and 12 bases, with 21 bases remaining between them. The CDR3 nucleotides are TGTGCCAGCAGCCTTGGTTGGGGTTCCGGGCCGCAGTTCTTC. This translates into CASSLGWGSGPQFF.

This clone has more than one count but fewer than ten. The DNA for the CDR3 is TGCGCCAGCAGCCTAGAACAGGGGAGGAACACTGAAGCTTTCTTT. This translates into CASSLEQGRNTEAFF. The rearrangement joins TRBV4-1 to TRBJ1-1; 7 positions match TRBD1. V lost 4 bases to trimming and J lost 1 base; unmatched junction nucleotides: 6. CDR3 length: 15 residues. Germline CDR1 reads MGHRA; CDR2 reads YSYEKL.

This clone was seen a few times. The V gene is TRBV9, the J gene TRBJ1-2, with D unresolved. Trimming pared 0 bases from V and 3 bases from J, leaving 9 bases between. The length of the CDR3 is 14 residues. Germline CDR1 reads SGDLS; CDR2 reads YYNGEE. The CDR3 is CASSVAGTDYGYTF. CDR3 DNA: TGTGCCAGCAGCGTAGCTGGCACGGACTATGGCTACACCTTC.

This chain connects TRBV20-1 to TRBJ2-5, with TRBD2 matching 12 bases. This CDR3 is built from 11 residues. Germline CDR1 reads DFQATT; CDR2 reads SNEGSKA (reference sequence). The CDR3 coding sequence is TGCGGGAGACTAGCGGGGGTGTCCCAGTACTTC. This translates into CGRLAGVSQYF.

This clone was picked up a small number of times. The rearrangement uses TRBV19 and TRBJ1-2; D perhaps matches TRBD1 (6 bases). Trimming cost V 7 bases and J 3 bases, with 18 bases left between them. This CDR3 has 15 amino acids. Germline V lookup: CDR1 LNHDA, CDR2 SQIVND (reference sequence). The CDR3 DNA follows: TGTGCCAGTAACCCCGGGGGGGACATCCACTATGGCTACACCTTC. Amino acid sequence: CASNPGGDIHYGYTF.

This clone came up a few times. The J gene is TRBJ1-1, the V gene TRBV5-1; tentatively, D is TRBD1 (6 bases). Trimming pared 5 bases from V and 0 bases from J, leaving 14 bases between. The CDR3 is made up of 15 amino acids. Per germline, CDR1 SGHRS and CDR2 YFSETQ. CDR3 DNA sequence: TGCGCCAGCAGTATACAGGGCGATATGAACACTGAAGCTTTCTTT. The encoded protein is CASSIQGDMNTEAFF.

This clone was recorded a few times. This sequence joins TRBV7-2 and TRBJ2-7; D possibly uses TRBD1 or TRBD2 (6 bases each). The CDR3 extends over 12 amino acids. Trimming pared 5 bases from V and 7 bases from J, leaving 12 bases between. Germline V gene lookup returns CDR1 SGHTA and CDR2 FQGNSA. The CDR3 DNA sequence: TGTGCCAGCAGCGAATGGGGGGCAGAGCAGTACTTC. Translation gives CASSEWGAEQYF.

The sample holds a few counts of this clone. The chain is built from TRBV4-3 and TRBJ2-5; 10 nucleotides agree with TRBD2. The V gene's germline CDR1 is LGHNA and CDR2 YSLEER. The CDR3 runs 15 residues. J was trimmed by 5 bases and V by 0 bases; bases with no gene match: 3. Here the CDR3 DNA reads TGCGCCAGCAGCCAAGATTTTAGCGGGGGGGAGACCCAGTACTTC. This gives the protein CASSQDFSGGETQYF.

This clone showed up just a few times. This chain uses TRBV11-2 with TRBJ1-1; D ambiguous. The CDR3 length is 14 residues. Per the germline V gene, CDR1 is SGHAT and CDR2 is FQNNGV. V was trimmed by 2 bases and J by 2 bases, leaving 9 bases between them. CDR3 sequence reads: CASSLRRANTEAFF. The CDR3 DNA sequence: TGTGCCAGCAGCTTAAGGCGGGCAAACACTGAAGCTTTCTTT. Based on the CDR3 plus reference TRBV11-2 and TRBJ1-1, the full variable domain is EAGVAQSPRYKIIEKRQSVAFWCNPISGHATLYWYQQILGQGPKLLIQFQNNGVVDDSQLPKDRFSAERLKGVDSTLKIQPAKLEDSAVYLCASSLRRANTEAFFGQGTRLTVV.

V gene TRBV5-1 combines with J gene TRBJ2-7; no definite D call. The CDR3 sequence is 13 residues long. V lost 7 bases to trimming and J lost 4 bases, with 15 bases between them. Looked up from germline, CDR1 is SGHRS and CDR2 is YFSETQ. The CDR3 coding sequence is TGCGCCAGCGGAGTACGAGGAACTTACGAGCAGTACTTC. Translating gives CASGVRGTYEQYF.